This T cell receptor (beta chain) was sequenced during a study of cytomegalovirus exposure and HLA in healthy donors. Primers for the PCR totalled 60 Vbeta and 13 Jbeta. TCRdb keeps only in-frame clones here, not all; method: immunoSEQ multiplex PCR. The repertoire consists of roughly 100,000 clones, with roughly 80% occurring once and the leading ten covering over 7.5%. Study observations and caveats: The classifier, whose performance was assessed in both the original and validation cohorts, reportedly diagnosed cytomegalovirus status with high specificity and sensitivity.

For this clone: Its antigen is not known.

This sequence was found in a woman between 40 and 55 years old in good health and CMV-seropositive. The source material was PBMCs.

The DNA of the CDR3 is TGTGCCAGCAGTCCTGCCGGTCTAGCTCAAGAGACCCAGTACTTC. Amino acid sequence: CASSPAGLAQETQYF. The genes are TRBV28 and TRBJ2-5; possibly TRBD2 for D (5 bases). Germline values: CDR1 MDHEN, CDR2 SYDVKM. CDR3 size: 15 residues. V was cut by 5 bases and J by 2 bases, with 15 bases left in between.